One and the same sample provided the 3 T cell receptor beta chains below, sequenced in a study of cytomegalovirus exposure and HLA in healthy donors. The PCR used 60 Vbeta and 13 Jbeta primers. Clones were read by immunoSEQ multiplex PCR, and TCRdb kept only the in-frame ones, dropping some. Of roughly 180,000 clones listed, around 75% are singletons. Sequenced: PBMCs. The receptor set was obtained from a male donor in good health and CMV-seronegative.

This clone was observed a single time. Written as DNA, the CDR3 is TGCGCCAGCGCTCGGGGACAGGGCAGAGAAGAAGCTTTCTTT. Translating gives CASARGQGREEAFF. The rearrangement links TRBV5-1 to TRBJ1-1; TRBD1 agrees at 9 bases. Looked up from germline, CDR1 is SGHRS and CDR2 is YFSETQ. The V and J ends lost 7 bases and 8 bases, in that order; junction bases with no gene match: 12. This CDR3 has 14 amino acids.

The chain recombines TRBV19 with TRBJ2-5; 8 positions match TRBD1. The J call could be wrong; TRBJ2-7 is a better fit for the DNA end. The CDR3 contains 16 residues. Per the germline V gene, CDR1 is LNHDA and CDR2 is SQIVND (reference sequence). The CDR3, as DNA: TGTGCCAGTAGTAGAACCCCGGGACAGGAATCCTACGAGCAGTACTTC. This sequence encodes CASSRTPGQESYEQYF.

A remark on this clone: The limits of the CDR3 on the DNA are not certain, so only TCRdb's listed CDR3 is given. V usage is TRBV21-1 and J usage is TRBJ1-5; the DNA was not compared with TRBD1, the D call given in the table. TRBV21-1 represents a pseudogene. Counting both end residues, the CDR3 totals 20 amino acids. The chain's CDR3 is CASSKVGTGSDLNSNQPQHF.